The clone carrying this T cell receptor beta chain has more than one count but fewer than ten. Antigen: not known. The CDR3 totals 16 residues. CDR1 and CDR2 from the germline V gene are SGHTA and FQGNSA. V trimming: 5 bases; J trimming: 3 bases; junction bases outside the gene matches: 10. Each CDR3 protein gets one entry after TCRdb re-called the RT-PCR reads with MiXCR. The sample holds more than 700,000 distinct CDR3 sequences, about 20% seen once. This sample is part of a study of response to subunit inactivated influenza vaccine. General observations from the study: New T cells are recruited in small numbers by each seasonal influenza vaccination, according to the authors' suggestion.

The receptor's source is a man in his fifties or sixties who received an inactivated influenza vaccine. The rearrangement links TRBV7-2 to TRBJ2-1, with 7 positions matching TRBD2. The material was PBMCs from blood, obtained more than 4 days after vaccination. As DNA, the CDR3 is TGTGCCAGCAGCCGAATTACGGGACTACTCTACAATGAGCAGTTCTTC. Protein product: CASSRITGLLYNEQFF.